Shown below are 18 T cell receptor beta chains from a single sample sequenced in a study of shared clonotypes between healthy human individuals. Libraries were prepared by immunoSEQ multiplex PCR; TCRdb keeps only in-frame clonotypes and omits some of them. Of more than 2,000,000 clones listed, approximately 94% were seen once; the top ten hold roughly 0.13%. What was sequenced was naive CD4+ T cells sorted from blood. Described subset: CD45RA+ positively selected. Receptors originate from a man between 18 and 35 years old in good health.

This chain joins TRBV7-9 and TRBJ1-1; the D gene is possibly TRBD1 (5 bases). There are 14 residues in the CDR3. CDR1 and CDR2 (germline): SEHNR, FQNEAQ (reference sequence). With 3 bases removed from V and 1 base from J, the gap between germline ends came to 9 bases. For the CDR3, the DNA is TGTGCCAGCAGCTTGGGACTCTGGAACACTGAAGCTTTCTTT. Translated: CASSLGLWNTEAFF.

This chain uses TRBV12-5 with TRBJ2-1, with a possible D match to TRBD1 (5 bases). Germline V gives CDR1 LGHNT, CDR2 FRNRAP. V was shortened by 5 bases and J by 11 bases, with 16 bases between the two germline ends. The CDR3 is 13 residues long. For the CDR3, the DNA is TGTGCTAGTGGTCCGTTTGGGGCCGAACAGCAGTTCTTC. It codes for CASGPFGAEQQFF.

The chain employs TRBV7-2 and TRBJ2-5, with 8 nucleotides matching TRBD2. Looked up from germline, CDR1 is SGHTA and CDR2 is FQGNSA. There are 14 residues in the CDR3. The junction had 6 bases not matched to a gene; V was cut back by 4 bases and J by 5 bases. This CDR3 reads CASSSPGGRETQYF. The CDR3, as DNA: TGTGCCAGCAGCTCACCGGGAGGGCGGGAGACCCAGTACTTC.

The chain is built from TRBV6-5 and TRBJ1-2, with D possibly matching TRBD1 (6 bases). The CDR3 is made up of 16 amino acids. The V gene's germline CDR1 is MNHEY and CDR2 SVGAGI. V was trimmed by 0 bases and J by 5 bases, leaving 16 bases between them. The CDR3 coding sequence is TGTGCCAGCAGTTACTCGGCAGGGTTGGGGGCATATGGCTACACCTTC. The encoded protein is CASSYSAGLGAYGYTF.

This rearrangement joins TRBV15 to TRBJ2-1, with TRBD2 matching over 11 bases. The CDR3 has 17 amino acids. With V trimmed by 0 bases and J by 8 bases, 9 bases remained unmatched. Germline CDR1 and CDR2: LNHNV and YYDKDF (reference sequence). CDR3: CATSREALAGVLDEQFF. The CDR3 DNA sequence: TGTGCCACCAGCAGAGAGGCACTAGCGGGGGTCTTGGATGAGCAGTTCTTC.

The chain couples TRBV6-6 to TRBJ1-1, with no clear D. V lost 6 bases and J 3 bases, leaving 11 bases between the germline ends. CDR3 length equals 13 residues. In germline, CDR1 is MNHNY, CDR2 SVGAGI (reference sequence). CDR3 loop: CASRTVDHTEAFF. DNA for the CDR3: TGTGCCAGCAGGACGGTCGATCACACTGAAGCTTTCTTT.

This clone occurred a few times. The V gene is TRBV11-2, the J gene TRBJ2-2; D is undetermined. Germline loops: CDR1 SGHAT, CDR2 FQNNGV. V lost 2 bases and J 3 bases, leaving 7 bases between the germline ends. The CDR3 sequence is 14 residues long. The CDR3 protein is CASSLTLYTGELFF. Written as DNA, the CDR3 is TGTGCCAGCAGCTTAACCTTGTACACCGGGGAGCTGTTTTTT.

The J gene is TRBJ2-1, the V gene TRBV5-5, with D possibly being TRBD1 (6 bases). Trimming took 6 bases from V and 8 from J, leaving 12 bases between them. The length of the CDR3 is 12 residues. Germline V gene lookup returns CDR1 SGHKS and CDR2 YYEKEE (reference sequence). CDR3: CASTYHRDEQFF. DNA for the CDR3: TGTGCCAGCACCTACCACAGGGATGAGCAGTTCTTC. Supplemented by reference TRBV5-5 and TRBJ2-1, the full variable domain reads DAGVTQSPTHLIKTRGQQVTLRCSPISGHKSVSWYQQVLGQGPQFIFQYYEKEERGRGNFPDRFSARQFPNYSSELNVNALLLGDSALYLCASTYHRDEQFFGPGTRLTVL.

The rearrangement uses TRBV5-6 and TRBJ1-1; 8 bases match TRBD1. The CDR3 totals 15 residues. Trimming at V came to 2 bases and at J to 1 base, leaving 4 bases not matched to a gene. Germline CDR1 and CDR2: SGHDT and YYEEEE. This CDR3 reads CASSFRQGTNTEAFF. The CDR3 DNA follows: TGTGCCAGCAGCTTTCGACAGGGGACGAACACTGAAGCTTTCTTT.

This clone was seen only once. This chain uses TRBV2 with TRBJ1-4, with TRBD1 as a possible D gene (6 bases). V was clipped by 6 bases and J by 8 bases, with 22 bases between them. Per the germline V gene, CDR1 is SNHLY and CDR2 is FYNNEI. CDR3 length: 16 amino acids. DNA for the CDR3: TGTGCCAGCAGCAAATCGTTACAGGGCCGGGGGGAAAAACTGTTTTTT. This gives the protein CASSKSLQGRGEKLFF.

The chain joins TRBV6-1 to TRBJ2-1; TRBD2 matches 10 bases. Germline values: CDR1 MNHNS, CDR2 SASEGT. The V gene end was trimmed by 5 bases and the J gene end by 7 bases; junction bases not matched to a gene: 8. This CDR3 region has 15 residues. CDR3 loop: CASSKPTSGFNEQFF. In nucleotides, the CDR3 is TGTGCCAGCAGTAAACCGACTAGCGGGTTTAATGAGCAGTTCTTC.

This clone was seen once. The chain has TRBV7-6 and TRBJ1-5; weak D call: TRBD1 (6 bases). V shed 1 base and J shed 6 bases, with 10 bases lying between them. Germline-derived CDR1 and CDR2 are SGHVS and FNYEAQ. The CDR3 covers 14 residues. The CDR3 DNA reads TGTGCCAGCAGCTTAGGGACACAGGGTCAGCCCCAGCATTTT. It specifies CASSLGTQGQPQHF. Looking up the rest from reference TRBV7-6 and TRBJ1-5 gives the full variable domain: GAGVSQSPRYKVTKRGQDVALRCDPISGHVSLYWYRQALGQGPEFLTYFNYEAQQDKSGLPNDRFSAERPEGSISTLTIQRTEQRDSAMYRCASSLGTQGQPQHFGDGTRLSIL.

This clone appeared a few times. The same CDR3 is also encoded by other DNA sequences in this sample. V and J are TRBV30 and TRBJ1-5; D gene uncertain. V dropped 0 bases and J dropped 3 bases, with 9 bases sitting between them. The CDR3 is 14 amino acids. Germline-derived CDR1 and CDR2 are GTSNPN and SVGIG (reference sequence). CDR3 DNA sequence: TGTGCCTGGAGTGTCGGGAGGTCCAATCAGCCCCAGCATTTT. Its protein is CAWSVGRSNQPQHF.

This clone came up once. Mismatch with germline at one junction end may stem from a read error. Within the sample, other DNA sequences also encode this same CDR3. This rearrangement joins TRBV7-2 to TRBJ2-6; D ambiguous. The CDR3 length is 14 residues. Germline CDR1 and CDR2: SGHTA and FQGNSA. The CDR3 here is CASSPNPGANVLTF. The CDR3 bases are TGTGCTAGCAGCCCCAACCCGGGGGCCAACGTCCTGACTTTC. Variable domain in full (rest from reference TRBV7-2 and TRBJ2-6): GAGVSQSPSNKVTEKGKDVELRCDPISGHTALYWYRQSLGQGLEFLIYFQGNSAPDKSGLPSDRFSAERTGGSVSTLTIQRTQQEDSAVYLCASSPNPGANVLTFGAGSRLTVL.

This chain connects TRBV7-9 to TRBJ2-7; TRBD1 might be the D (6 bases). The CDR3 length is 15 residues. From germline, CDR1 is SEHNR and CDR2 FQNEAQ (reference sequence). V was shortened by 5 bases and J by 3 bases, with 17 bases between the two germline ends. CDR3 DNA sequence: TGTGCCAGCAGCCCCAAGACAGGCTCGGTCTACGAGCAGTACTTC. It specifies CASSPKTGSVYEQYF.

This clone has only a few counts. The same CDR3 arises from other DNA sequences in this sample as well. The chain carries TRBV30 and TRBJ1-1; D uncertain. Germline CDR1 reads GTSNPN; CDR2 reads SVGIG (reference sequence). This CDR3 comprises 10 residues. Between the trimmed V and J ends, which lost 4 bases and 8 bases, there was a span of 8 bases. This CDR3 reads CAWKRGEAFF. In DNA, the CDR3 is TGTGCCTGGAAGAGAGGGGAAGCTTTCTTT. Combining the CDR3 with reference TRBV30 and TRBJ1-1 gives the whole variable domain SQTIHQWPATLVQPVGSPLSLECTVEGTSNPNLYWYRQAAGRGLQLLFYSVGIGQISSEVPQNLSASRPQDRQFILSSKKLLLSDSGFYLCAWKRGEAFFGQGTRLTVV.

This rearrangement joins TRBV7-8 to TRBJ2-7; D might be TRBD2 (6 bases). In germline, CDR1 is SGHVS, CDR2 FQNEAQ. V lost 5 bases and J 2 bases, leaving 13 bases between the germline ends. CDR3 length equals 14 residues. The CDR3 spells CASSQGTYPYEQYF. In DNA, the CDR3 is TGTGCCAGCAGCCAAGGGACTTACCCCTACGAGCAGTACTTC.

This clone was seen a single time. This sequence joins TRBV18 and TRBJ1-1; no reliable D call. V lost 5 bases and J lost 6, with 22 bases in between. CDR1 and CDR2 (germline): KGHSH, LQKENI. The CDR3 consists of 16 residues. The CDR3, as DNA: TGTGCCAGCTCAATTTCACGTCCGACACTGACCGCTGAAGCTTTCTTT. It specifies CASSISRPTLTAEAFF. Drawing the rest from reference TRBV18 and TRBJ1-1, the complete variable domain is NAGVMQNPRHLVRRRGQEARLRCSPMKGHSHVYWYRQLPEEGLKFMVYLQKENIIDESGMPKERFSAEFPKEGPSILRIQQVVRGDSAAYFCASSISRPTLTAEAFFGQGTRLTVV.